This T cell receptor beta chain was recorded in a study of shared clonotypes between healthy human individuals. Measured with immunoSEQ multiplex PCR; TCRdb has only the in-frame clones, and not every one. Here the sample spans approximately 500,000 clones, nearly 80% being singletons. This CDR3 has 19 residues. Per germline, CDR1 LNHNV and CDR2 YYDKDF (reference sequence). V was shortened by 3 bases and J by 2 bases, with 23 bases between the two germline ends. Sequencing input: PBMCs. The chain carries TRBV15 and TRBJ1-5, with D possibly matching TRBD1 (6 bases). The TCR comes from a woman in her 40s in good health. Some clones in this sample may be carry-over from other donors' samples. CDR3 in amino acids: CATSSLPAQGGGGNQPQHF. CDR3 in DNA: TGTGCCACCAGCAGCCTACCGGCACAGGGAGGAGGAGGCAATCAGCCCCAGCATTTT. Combining the CDR3 with reference TRBV15 and TRBJ1-5 gives the whole variable domain DAMVIQNPRYQVTQFGKPVTLSCSQTLNHNVMYWYQQKSSQAPKLLFHYYDKDFNNEADTPDNFQSRRPNTSFCFLDIRSPGLGDTAMYLCATSSLPAQGGGGNQPQHFGDGTRLSIL.